The 15 T cell receptor beta chains reported below all come from one sample, sequenced in a study of cytomegalovirus exposure and HLA in healthy donors. PCR amplification relied on 60 Vbeta primers (plus 13 Jbeta primers). Assay: immunoSEQ multiplex PCR; the TCRdb copy retains only in-frame clones and omits some. The sample consists of some 110,000 clones, 66% of them appearing once. What was sequenced was PBMCs. These receptors originate from a man aged 18 to 29 in good health and CMV-seronegative.

The chain uses TRBV4-1 and TRBJ2-3, with D possibly TRBD2 on 6 matching bases. V lost 10 bases and J lost 0, with 14 bases in between. Germline CDR1 and CDR2: MGHRA and YSYEKL. This CDR3 region has 14 residues. CDR3 DNA: TGCGCCACCACAGTTGCGGGGAGCACAGATACGCAGTATTTT. Its translation: CATTVAGSTDTQYF.

The chain carries TRBV14 and TRBJ2-7; 9 bases are a match to TRBD1. The CDR3 loop spans 16 amino acids. CDR1 is SGHDN, CDR2 FVKESK, per germline. The V segment lost 3 bases and the J segment 5 bases; nucleotides outside the gene matches: 11. The CDR3 sequence: CASSQISGTGSNEQYF. DNA of the CDR3: TGTGCCAGCAGCCAGATTTCCGGGACAGGGAGCAACGAGCAGTACTTC.

The rearrangement joins TRBV5-1 to TRBJ2-1, with 12 bases matching TRBD2. The germline gives CDR1 SGHRS, CDR2 YFSETQ. The CDR3 runs 16 residues. J lost 7 bases, V lost 1 base, and 6 bases had no gene match. The CDR3 loop is CASSLTSGRPLNEQFF. The CDR3 nucleotides are TGCGCCAGCAGCTTGACTAGCGGGAGGCCCCTAAATGAGCAGTTCTTC. The full variable domain, rest sourced from reference TRBV5-1 and TRBJ2-1, is KAGVTQTPRYLIKTRGQQVTLSCSPISGHRSVSWYQQTPGQGLQFLFEYFSETQRNKGNFPGRFSGRQFSNSRSEMNVSTLELGDSALYLCASSLTSGRPLNEQFFGPGTRLTVL.

V and J are TRBV15 and TRBJ2-3; 9 nucleotides align to TRBD1. CDR1 LNHNV and CDR2 YYDKDF come from the germline V gene (reference sequence). The V gene end was trimmed by 5 bases and the J gene end by 7 bases; junction bases not matched to a gene: 13. The CDR3 loop spans 16 amino acids. CDR3 nucleotides: TGTGCCACCAGCCGCACCCGACAGGGGGAATCGAATACGCAGTATTTT. This sequence encodes CATSRTRQGESNTQYF.

V usage is TRBV4-3 and J usage is TRBJ2-1, with a possible D match to TRBD2 (5 bases). The CDR3 covers 14 residues. V was cut by 1 base and J by 1 base, with 5 bases left in between. Germline V gene data show CDR1 as LGHNA and CDR2 as YSLEER. The CDR3 region has the DNA TGCGCCAGCAGCCAAGGAGGGTCCTACAATGAGCAGTTCTTC. The encoded protein is CASSQGGSYNEQFF.

The chain carries TRBV28 and TRBJ2-1; 9 positions agree with TRBD1. The CDR3 contains 15 residues. Looked up from germline, CDR1 is MDHEN and CDR2 is SYDVKM. V lost 5 bases, J lost 5 bases, and 7 bases stayed unmatched. In DNA, the CDR3 is TGTGCCAGCAGTCTCGGACAGGGGAGGCACAATGAGCAGTTCTTC. It yields the protein CASSLGQGRHNEQFF.

This chain links TRBV6-6 with TRBJ2-7, with 11 bases that match TRBD2. The CDR3 runs to 16 residues. The germline V gene encodes CDR1 MNHNY and CDR2 SVGAGI (reference sequence). J gave up 0 bases and V 5 bases, and 6 bases lay outside the gene matches. The CDR3 region has the DNA TGTGCCAGCAGTGACTTAGCGGGAGGGATCTCCTACGAGCAGTACTTC. Protein sequence: CASSDLAGGISYEQYF.

The chain uses TRBV7-9 and TRBJ2-7; D is possibly TRBD1 (5 bases). Germline loops: CDR1 SEHNR, CDR2 FQNEAQ (reference sequence). This CDR3 is 14 amino acids long. V was cut by 7 bases and J by 0 bases, with 13 bases left in between. The CDR3 bases are TGTGCCAGCACCCTCGACAGTTACTCCTACGAGCAGTACTTC. Encoded protein: CASTLDSYSYEQYF.

The rearrangement links TRBV11-3 to TRBJ1-1; D remains unclear. The CDR3 contains 13 residues. The germline gives CDR1 SGHNT, CDR2 YENEEA. Deletions cut 3 bases from V and 5 bases from J, with 10 bases between. The CDR3: CASSLGERTEAFF. In DNA form, the CDR3 reads TGTGCCAGCAGCTTGGGAGAAAGGACTGAAGCTTTCTTT.

CDR3 sequence (DNA): TGTGCCAGCAGTGACGACAGGGCCTCTGGAAACACCATATATTTT. This gives the protein CASSDDRASGNTIYF. The chain joins TRBV2 to TRBJ1-3; TRBD1 agrees at 7 bases. J gave up 0 bases and V 3 bases, and 2 bases lay outside the gene matches. The CDR3 spans 15 residues. Germline V gene data show CDR1 as SNHLY and CDR2 as FYNNEI.

The chain combines TRBV5-4 with TRBJ2-3; tentative D call: TRBD2 (5 bases). Germline V lookup: CDR1 SGHNT, CDR2 YYREEE (reference sequence). The CDR3 spans 13 residues. The V end was cut by 0 bases, the J end by 4 bases, with 6 bases between. CDR3 DNA sequence: TGTGCCAGCAGCTTGGGCGGGCCAGATACGCAGTATTTT. Translating gives CASSLGGPDTQYF.

The chain joins TRBV10-2 to TRBJ1-2, with D unresolved. The CDR3 consists of 16 residues. Germline CDR1 reads WSHSY; CDR2 reads SAAADI. V dropped 6 bases and J dropped 0 bases, with 17 bases sitting between them. The CDR3 DNA is TGCGCCAGCAGCCCAAACCCGCAGGCTGCTAACTATGGCTACACCTTC. Protein product: CASSPNPQAANYGYTF.

The chain has TRBV9 and TRBJ1-1, with D maybe TRBD1 (6 bases). The V end was cut by 4 bases, the J end by 1 base, with 11 bases between. CDR3 length: 14 residues. CDR1 is SGDLS and CDR2 is YYNGEE in the germline V gene. CDR3 DNA: TGTGCCAGCAGCTTGGACAGCAGGAACACTGAAGCTTTCTTT. It translates to CASSLDSRNTEAFF.

The V gene is TRBV28, the J gene TRBJ1-1; possible D gene TRBD1, 5 bases. Trimming removed 5 bases at V and 1 base at J, with 14 bases between. From germline, CDR1 is MDHEN and CDR2 SYDVKM. The CDR3 is 15 amino acids. The CDR3 nucleotides are TGTGCCAGCAGTCTGGTTGGCAGGGAGAACACTGAAGCTTTCTTT. Amino acid sequence: CASSLVGRENTEAFF.

The V and J genes are TRBV11-2 and TRBJ1-5, with D maybe TRBD1 (6 bases). Per germline, CDR1 SGHAT and CDR2 FQNNGV. The CDR3 has 13 residues. The V end lost 3 bases, the J end lost 4 bases, and 7 bases lay between the germline ends. CDR3 nucleotide sequence: TGTGCCAGCAGCTTCAGGGGAAATCAGCCCCAGCATTTT. Its translation is CASSFRGNQPQHF.